These T cell receptor beta chains were read from a single sample in a study of cytomegalovirus exposure and HLA in healthy donors. The method was immunoSEQ multiplex PCR; TCRdb's version includes in-frame clones alone and lacks a portion of them. Among 100,000 to 150,000 clones listed, 73% were seen once. The sequenced material came from PBMCs. The source is a man aged 55 to 69 in good health and CMV-seropositive. The CDR3 runs from the conserved cysteine through the conserved F or W. A D gene is named only where the DNA matches it firmly. Some rows have no size entry. The others give once, few or many, or a class for an expanded clone.

TRBJ1-6,-,TRBV5-1,-,CASSLLYNSPLHF,TGCGCCAGCAGCCTCCTATATAATTCACCCCTCCACTTT
TRBJ2-7,-,TRBV30,-,CAWNRAGDEQYF,TGTGCCTGGAACAGGGCTGGGGACGAGCAGTACTTC
TRBJ2-7,-,TRBV19,-,CASSDTPDNSYEQYF,TGTGCCAGTAGTGATACGCCGGACAACTCCTACGAGCAGTACTTC
TRBJ2-2,TRBD1,TRBV2,-,CASSLPGQGTPTGELFF,TGTGCCAGCAGTCTTCCGGGACAGGGGACCCCAACCGGGGAGCTGTTTTTT
TRBJ2-1,-,TRBV29-1,-,CSVTTGQSSYNEQFF,TGCAGCGTTACTACCGGACAGAGCTCCTACAATGAGCAGTTCTTC
TRBJ1-2,TRBD1,TRBV5-5,-,CASSLQTGVNYGYTF,TGTGCCAGCAGCCTCCAGACAGGGGTTAACTATGGCTACACCTTC
TRBJ2-3,-,TRBV5-4,-,CASSLLGGPDTQYF,TGTGCCAGCAGTCTCCTAGGAGGGCCAGATACGCAGTATTTT
TRBJ2-6,TRBD2,TRBV7-2,-,CASSLLAGFSGANVLTF,TGTGCCAGCAGCTTACTAGCGGGCTTCTCTGGGGCCAACGTCCTGACTTTC
TRBJ1-3,-,TRBV11-2,few,CASSSTPGTSGNTIYF,TGTGCCAGCAGCTCTACTCCGGGTACCTCTGGAAACACCATATATTTT
TRBJ1-5,TRBD1,TRBV28,-,CASSPGQGYQPQHF,TGTGCCAGCAGTCCAGGACAGGGATATCAGCCCCAGCATTTT
TRBJ2-7,-,TRBV6-6,-,CASSYSRVQGGYEQYF,TGTGCCAGCAGTTACTCGAGAGTCCAGGGGGGATACGAGCAGTACTTC
TRBJ2-7,-,TRBV5-1,-,CASSAGYEQYF,TGCGCCAGCAGCGCGGGGTACGAGCAGTACTTC
TRBJ2-1,TRBD1,TRBV19,-,CASSIGDRVRIF,TGTGCCAGTAGTATCGGGGACAGGGTAAGGATCTTC
TRBJ2-7,TRBD1,TRBV2,-,CASSAGGYEQYF,TGTGCCAGCAGTGCAGGGGGCTACGAGCAGTACTTC
TRBJ2-1,-,TRBV7-7,-,CASSLGGFNEQFF,TGTGCTAGCAGCTTAGGAGGGTTCAATGAGCAGTTCTTC
TRBJ1-2,-,TRBV29-1,-,CSATPAGLFYGYTF,TGCAGCGCCACACCCGCAGGCCTCTTCTATGGCTACACCTTC
TRBJ1-2,-,TRBV14,few,CASSQNRNYGYTF,TGTGCCAGCAGCCAGAACAGGAACTATGGCTACACCTTC
TRBJ1-4,-,TRBV21-1,once,CASSTPGECEKLFF,TGTGCCAGCAGCACGCCAGGGGAGTGCGAAAAACTGTTTTTT